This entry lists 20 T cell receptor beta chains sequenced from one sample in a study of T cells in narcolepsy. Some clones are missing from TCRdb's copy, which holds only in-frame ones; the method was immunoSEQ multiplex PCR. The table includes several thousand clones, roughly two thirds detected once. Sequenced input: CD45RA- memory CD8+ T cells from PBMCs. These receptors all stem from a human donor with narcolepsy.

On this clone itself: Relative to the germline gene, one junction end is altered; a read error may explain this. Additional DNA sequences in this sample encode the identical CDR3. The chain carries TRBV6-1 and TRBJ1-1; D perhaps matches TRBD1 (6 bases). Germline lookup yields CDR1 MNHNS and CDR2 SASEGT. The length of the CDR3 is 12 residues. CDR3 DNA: TGTGCCAGCATTGGAGGGGGACCTGAAGCTTTTTTT. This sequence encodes CASIGGGPEAFF.

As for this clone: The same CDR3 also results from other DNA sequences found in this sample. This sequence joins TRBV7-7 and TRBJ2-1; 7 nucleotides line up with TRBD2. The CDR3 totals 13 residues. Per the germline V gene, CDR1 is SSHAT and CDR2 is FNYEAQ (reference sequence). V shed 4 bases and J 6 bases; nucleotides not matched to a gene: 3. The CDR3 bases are TGTGCCAGCAGCTCTGGGGGGGGCAATGAGCAGTTCTTC. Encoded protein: CASSSGGGNEQFF.

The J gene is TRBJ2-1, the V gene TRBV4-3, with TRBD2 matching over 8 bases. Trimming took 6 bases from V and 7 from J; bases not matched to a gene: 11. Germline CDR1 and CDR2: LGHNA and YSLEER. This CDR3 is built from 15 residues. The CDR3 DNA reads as TGCGCCAGCAGTGAAGGGAGCGGGGGTGGAAATGAGCAGTTCTTC. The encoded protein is CASSEGSGGGNEQFF.

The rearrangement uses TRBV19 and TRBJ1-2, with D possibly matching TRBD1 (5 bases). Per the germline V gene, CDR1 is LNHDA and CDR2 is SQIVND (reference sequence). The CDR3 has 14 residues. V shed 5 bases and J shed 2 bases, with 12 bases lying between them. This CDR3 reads CASSLRDPNYGYTF. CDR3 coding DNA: TGTGCCAGTAGTCTCCGGGACCCCAACTATGGCTACACCTTC.

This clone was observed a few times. The CDR3, as DNA: TGTGCCACCAGCTTGCGTCCCGGGACAAGGCCCGGTGAGCAGTTCTTC. This gives the protein CATSLRPGTRPGEQFF. The rearrangement links TRBV15 to TRBJ2-1; possible D gene TRBD1, 6 bases. This CDR3 has 16 residues. Germline CDR1 is LNHNV and CDR2 is YYDKDF (reference sequence). The germline V and J ends were trimmed by 5 bases and 9 bases, with 23 bases remaining between them.

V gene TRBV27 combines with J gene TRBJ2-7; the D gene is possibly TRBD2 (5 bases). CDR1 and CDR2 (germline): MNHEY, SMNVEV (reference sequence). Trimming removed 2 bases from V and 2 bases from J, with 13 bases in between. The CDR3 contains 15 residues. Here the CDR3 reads CASSLTAGNTYEQYF. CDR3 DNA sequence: TGTGCCAGCAGTTTAACGGCCGGGAATACCTACGAGCAGTACTTC.

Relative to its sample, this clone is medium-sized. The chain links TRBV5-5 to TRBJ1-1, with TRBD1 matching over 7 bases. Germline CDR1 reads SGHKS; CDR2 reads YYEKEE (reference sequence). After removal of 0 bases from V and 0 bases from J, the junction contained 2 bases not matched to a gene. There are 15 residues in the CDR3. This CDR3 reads CASSLGTGVNTEAFF. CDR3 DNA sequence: TGTGCCAGCAGCTTGGGGACAGGAGTGAACACTGAAGCTTTCTTT.

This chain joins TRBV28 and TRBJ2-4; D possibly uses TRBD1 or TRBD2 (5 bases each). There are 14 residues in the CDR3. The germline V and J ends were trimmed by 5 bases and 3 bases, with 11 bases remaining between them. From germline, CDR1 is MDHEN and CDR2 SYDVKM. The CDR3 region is CASSPQRGKNIQYF. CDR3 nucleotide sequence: TGTGCCAGCAGTCCACAGAGGGGCAAAAACATTCAGTACTTC.

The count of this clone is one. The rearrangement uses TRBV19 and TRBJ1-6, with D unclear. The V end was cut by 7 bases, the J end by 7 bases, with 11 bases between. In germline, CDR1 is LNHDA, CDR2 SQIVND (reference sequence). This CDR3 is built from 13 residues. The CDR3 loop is CASTTRGNSPLHF. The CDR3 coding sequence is TGTGCCAGTACCACCAGAGGGAATTCACCCCTCCACTTT.

CDR3 sequence reads: CASSYRPAYEQYF. Here the CDR3 DNA reads TGTGCCAGCAGTTACCGGCCAGCCTACGAGCAGTACTTC. V usage is TRBV9 and J usage is TRBJ2-7; D not certain. Germline CDR1 reads SGDLS; CDR2 reads YYNGEE. Trimming removed 5 bases from V and 2 bases from J, with 11 bases in between. This CDR3 is 13 amino acids long.

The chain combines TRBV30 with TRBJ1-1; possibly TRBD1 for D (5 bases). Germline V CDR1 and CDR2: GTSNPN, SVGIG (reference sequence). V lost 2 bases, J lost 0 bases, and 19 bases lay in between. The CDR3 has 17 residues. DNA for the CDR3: TGTGCCTGGAGTCCCCCGGGAACAGGCTTCATGAACACTGAAGCTTTCTTT. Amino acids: CAWSPPGTGFMNTEAFF.

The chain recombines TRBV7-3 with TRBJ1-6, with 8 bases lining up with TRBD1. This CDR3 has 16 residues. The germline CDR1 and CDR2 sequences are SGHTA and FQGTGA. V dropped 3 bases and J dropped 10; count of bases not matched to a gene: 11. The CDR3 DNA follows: TGTGCCAGCAGCTTCAATGCCGGGACAGGAAGGTCACCCCTCCACTTT. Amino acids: CASSFNAGTGRSPLHF.

CDR3 sequence (DNA): TGTGCCAGCAGTCGACGGGAAGCATACAATGAGCAGTTCTTC. It translates to CASSRREAYNEQFF. The V and J genes are TRBV6-5 and TRBJ2-1, with D perhaps matching TRBD2 (5 bases). The length of the CDR3 is 14 residues. V was clipped by 5 bases and J by 4 bases, with 12 bases between them. Germline V lookup: CDR1 MNHEY, CDR2 SVGAGI.

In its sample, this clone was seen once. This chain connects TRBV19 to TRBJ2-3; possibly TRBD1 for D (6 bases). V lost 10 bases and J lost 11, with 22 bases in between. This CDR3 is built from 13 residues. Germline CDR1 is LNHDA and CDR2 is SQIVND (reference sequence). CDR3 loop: CATRGTDGYMQYF. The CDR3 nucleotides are TGTGCCACCAGGGGTACTGATGGTTATATGCAGTATTTT.

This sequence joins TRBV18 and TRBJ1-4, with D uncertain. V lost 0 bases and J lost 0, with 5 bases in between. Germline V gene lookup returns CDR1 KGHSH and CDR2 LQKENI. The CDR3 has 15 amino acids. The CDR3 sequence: CASSPPGTTNEKLFF. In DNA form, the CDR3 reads TGTGCCAGCTCACCACCAGGGACAACTAATGAAAAACTGTTTTTT. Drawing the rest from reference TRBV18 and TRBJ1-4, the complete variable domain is NAGVMQNPRHLVRRRGQEARLRCSPMKGHSHVYWYRQLPEEGLKFMVYLQKENIIDESGMPKERFSAEFPKEGPSILRIQQVVRGDSAAYFCASSPPGTTNEKLFFGSGTQLSVL.

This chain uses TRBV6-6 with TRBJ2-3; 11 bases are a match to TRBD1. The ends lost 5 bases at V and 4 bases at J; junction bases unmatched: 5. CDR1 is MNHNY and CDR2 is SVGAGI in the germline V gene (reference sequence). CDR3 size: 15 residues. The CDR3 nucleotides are TGTGCCAGCAGTGGGGACAGGGGGGCCCCAGATACGCAGTATTTT. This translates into CASSGDRGAPDTQYF.

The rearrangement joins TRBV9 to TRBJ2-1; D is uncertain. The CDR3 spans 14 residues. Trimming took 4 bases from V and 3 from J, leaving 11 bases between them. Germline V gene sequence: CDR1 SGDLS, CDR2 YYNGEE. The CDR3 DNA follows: TGTGCCAGCAGCACCATCGACCTCTACAATGAGCAGTTCTTC. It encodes CASSTIDLYNEQFF.

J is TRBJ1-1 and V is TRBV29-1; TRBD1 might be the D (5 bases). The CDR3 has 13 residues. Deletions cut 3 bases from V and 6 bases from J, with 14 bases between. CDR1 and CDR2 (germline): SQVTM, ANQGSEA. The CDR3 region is CSVEGGGPAEAFF. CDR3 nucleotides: TGCAGCGTTGAGGGGGGGGGACCCGCTGAAGCTTTCTTT.

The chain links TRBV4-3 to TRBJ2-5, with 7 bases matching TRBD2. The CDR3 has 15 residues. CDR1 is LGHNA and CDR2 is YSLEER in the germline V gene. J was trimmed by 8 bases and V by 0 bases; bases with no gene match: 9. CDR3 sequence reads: CASSQDIGLDVTQYF. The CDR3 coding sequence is TGCGCCAGCAGCCAAGATATCGGACTAGACGTCACCCAGTACTTC.

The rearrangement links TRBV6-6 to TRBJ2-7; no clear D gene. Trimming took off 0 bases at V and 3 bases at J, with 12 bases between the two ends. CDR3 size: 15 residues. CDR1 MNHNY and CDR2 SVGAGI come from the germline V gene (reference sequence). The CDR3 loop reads CASSYSVSGGYEQYF. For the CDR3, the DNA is TGTGCCAGCAGTTACTCGGTGTCAGGTGGCTACGAGCAGTACTTC.